This TCR beta chain is drawn from a study of cytomegalovirus exposure and HLA in healthy donors. With 3 bases removed from V and 3 bases from J, the gap between germline ends came to 8 bases. Germline loops: CDR1 SEHNR, CDR2 FQNEAQ (reference sequence). There are 14 residues in the CDR3. PCR involved 60 Vbeta and 13 Jbeta primers. Only in-frame clones appear in the TCRdb table, and some are missing; sequencing was by immunoSEQ multiplex PCR. This table holds roughly 140,000 clones, around a tenth found once. The chain links TRBV7-9 to TRBJ2-2; D is unclear. This TCR was recovered from a male donor in good health and CMV-seronegative. The sequencing input was PBMCs. The CDR3 DNA is TGTGCCAGCAGCTTCGCCAGTCACACCGGGGAGCTGTTTTTT. It codes for CASSFASHTGELFF.